Included here is one T cell receptor beta chain sequence, with context. The antigen it recognizes is unknown. No base qualities exist here, and no much larger clone lies one base off it. The immunoSEQ Assay, a bias-controlled multiplex PCR, was used to amplify TCRbeta CDR3 regions from genomic DNA. From the authors' description of their analysis: The number of nucleated cells in each sample was estimated by amplification of reference gene primers within the assay. To quantify the absolute abundance of each unique TCRbeta CDR3 rearrangement, sequence reads were collapsed and filtered. Productive Simpson clonality was computed per sample as the square root of Simpson's diversity index over productive rearrangements. As stored in TCRdb, this immuneACCESS dataset retains in-frame rearrangements with V and J assigned. A fraction of the clones does not appear; measured against another copy, unresolved V genes explain less than half of the discrepancy, and the remainder lacks a known reason. Clonal size and the V and J genes are those of that table, whereas D and trimming came from the DNA. Across this sample there are around 450,000 clones, with approximately 86% seen only once. Around 0.64% of the sample belongs to the ten largest clones.

Enrolling through a virtual design, the prospective study's participants ranged in age from roughly 18 to 90 years and lived across roughly 24 United States geographic areas. In the prospective study, participants were assigned to cohorts based on the clinical history participants reported in a screening survey and a study questionnaire. For ImmuneRACE Cohort 3, a participant was defined as recovered based on two consecutive negative NP/OP PCR tests, clearance by a healthcare professional, or resolution of symptoms. In the prospective study, mobile phlebotomists collected whole blood, serum and a nasopharyngeal or oropharyngeal swab from each participant. Additional blood draws and questionnaires over an approximately 2-month period could optionally be provided by prospective study participants. Before DNA extraction, blood samples from the prospective study were shipped at room temperature or frozen.

V drops 4 bases and J drops 4 bases, leaving 10 bases in between. The CDR3 starts with the cysteine, ends with the phenylalanine, and has 12 residues. CDR3 DNA only is kept here, 36 bases in frame from base 1. CDR1 and CDR2 were assigned from the germline V gene (reference sequence) as GTSNPN and SVGIG. The data stem from a study of blood T cell repertoires in COVID-19 (dated by TCRdb to 2020 to 2021). Looking at the study overall: The collaborator samples originated in the United States, Italy and Spain and spanned the acute and convalescent phases of COVID-19. The material from the prospective study consisted of cDNA or gDNA derived from T cells, B-cell-depleted T cells, or PBMCs. The dataset comprised deeply sampled blood TCRbeta repertoires from subjects exposed to, actively infected with, or recovered from COVID-19. The repertoires were made available in a free public database intended to serve as a resource for research on the immune response to SARS-CoV-2. Samples came from the ongoing ImmuneRACE study (first 160 participants) plus 1,254 subjects from 6 global collaborators. Nearly every sample came with metadata listing a de-identified subject ID, COVID-19 status, age in years and sex. Where available, HLA class I and class II types were obtained from metadata supplied by the sample provider rather than from assay-based typing.

Results the study describes overall, beyond this receptor: Clinical and demographic metadata were provided uncurated, with the amount varying by source and participant.

The receptor's source is a woman under 30 who had recovered from COVID-19. The chain is made from TRBV30 and TRBJ1-1; the D gene assignment is ambiguous. The sequencing input was PBMCs or T cells enriched from blood (not recorded which). The nucleotides are TGTGCCTGGAACGGGATGGGCACTGAAGCTTTCTTT. It codes for CAWNGMGTEAFF.